This T cell receptor (beta chain) was captured by sequencing in a study of blood T cell repertoires in COVID-19. Study in general: The samples span acute and convalescent COVID-19 from the United States, Italy and Spain. PBMCs, B-cell-depleted T cells, or T cells were the source of the cDNA or gDNA that made up the material.

In the original workflow: It was from reference gene primer amplification that nucleated cell counts were estimated. Clones were read by immunoSEQ multiplex PCR, and TCRdb kept only the in-frame ones, dropping some. V and J calls and clone size are given by that table; D and trimming were obtained from the DNA. The repertoire has 130,000 to 150,000 clones, 75% to 85% of them found once; the top ten carry less than 4.5%. The germline CDR1 and CDR2 sequences are SGHNT and YYREEE (reference sequence). This CDR3 comprises 15 residues. With 3 bases clipped from V and 4 bases from J, the junction kept 6 bases outside the gene matches.

The origin of this receptor is a man in his 60s with acute or convalescent COVID-19. The gene calls are TRBV5-4 and TRBJ1-1, with 10 bases aligning to TRBD1. Sample: peripheral blood. CDR3 bases: TGTGCCAGCAGCTCCAGGACAGGGGGGATCACTGAAGCTTTCTTT. Amino acid sequence: CASSSRTGGITEAFF.